A single T cell receptor (beta chain) is shown here with its context. V was trimmed by 6 bases and J by 0 bases, leaving 9 bases between them. CDR1 is SNHLY and CDR2 is FYNNEI in the germline V gene. This CDR3 spans 14 amino acids. Source study methods: Cell counts per sample came from amplifying reference gene primers. The protocol was immunoSEQ multiplex PCR, while the TCRdb copy is restricted to in-frame clones and leaves out a portion. V, J and clone size derive from that table, while D and trimming were established from the DNA sequence. The sample yields 410,000 or so clones, about nine tenths seen once. This entry comes from a study of blood T cell repertoires in COVID-19. Across the study: Material from acute and convalescent COVID-19 was sourced from the United States, Italy and Spain. The cDNA or gDNA used as material had been derived from T cells, B-cell-depleted T cells, or PBMCs.

In Seattle, patients joined the study during active infection and were tracked longitudinally. The clonotype was recovered from a woman between 40 and 50 years old with COVID-19, enrolled during active disease. The V call is TRBV2, the J call TRBJ1-5; D gene ambiguous. Sequenced sample: peripheral blood. CDR3 protein: CASRGLYSNQPQHF. The CDR3 nucleotides are TGTGCCAGCAGGGGCCTTTATAGCAATCAGCCCCAGCATTTT.